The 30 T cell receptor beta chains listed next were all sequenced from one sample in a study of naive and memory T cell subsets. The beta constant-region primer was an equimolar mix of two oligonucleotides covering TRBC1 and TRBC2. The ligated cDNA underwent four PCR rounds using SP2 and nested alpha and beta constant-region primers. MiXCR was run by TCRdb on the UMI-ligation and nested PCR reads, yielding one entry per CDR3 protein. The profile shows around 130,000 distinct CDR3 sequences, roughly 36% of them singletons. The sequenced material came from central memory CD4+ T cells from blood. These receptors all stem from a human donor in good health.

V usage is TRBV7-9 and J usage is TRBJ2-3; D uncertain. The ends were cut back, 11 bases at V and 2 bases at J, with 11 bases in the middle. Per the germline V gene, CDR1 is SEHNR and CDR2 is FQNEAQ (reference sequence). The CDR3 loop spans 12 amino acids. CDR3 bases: TGTGCCTACCGGGTTCTCACAGATACGCAGTATTTT. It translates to CAYRVLTDTQYF.

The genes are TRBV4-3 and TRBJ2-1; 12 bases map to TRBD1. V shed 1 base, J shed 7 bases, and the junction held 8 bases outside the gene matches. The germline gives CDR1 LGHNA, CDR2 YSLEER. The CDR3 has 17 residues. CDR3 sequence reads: CASSQGEGQGARNEQFF. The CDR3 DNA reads TGCGCCAGCAGCCAAGGAGAGGGACAGGGGGCGCGGAATGAGCAGTTCTTC.

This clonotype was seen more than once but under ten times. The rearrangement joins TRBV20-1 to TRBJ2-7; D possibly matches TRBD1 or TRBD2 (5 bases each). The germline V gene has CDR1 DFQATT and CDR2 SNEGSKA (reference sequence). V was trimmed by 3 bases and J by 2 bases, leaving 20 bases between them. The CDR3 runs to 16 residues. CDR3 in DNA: TGCAGTGCTAGGACCTTTGGGGACGCCTCCGCCTACGAGCAGTACTTC. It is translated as CSARTFGDASAYEQYF.

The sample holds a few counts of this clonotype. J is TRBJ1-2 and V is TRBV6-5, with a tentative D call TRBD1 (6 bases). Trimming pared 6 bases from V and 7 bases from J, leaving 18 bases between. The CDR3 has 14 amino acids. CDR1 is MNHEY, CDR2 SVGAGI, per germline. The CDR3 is CASRTRLGAGGYTF. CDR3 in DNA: TGTGCCAGCAGAACTCGTTTGGGGGCAGGTGGCTACACCTTC.

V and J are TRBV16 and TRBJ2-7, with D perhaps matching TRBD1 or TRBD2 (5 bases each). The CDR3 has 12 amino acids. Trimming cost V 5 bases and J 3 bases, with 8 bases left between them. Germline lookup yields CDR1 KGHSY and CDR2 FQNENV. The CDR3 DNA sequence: TGTGCCAGCAGCTGGGACGGCTACGAGCAGTACTTC. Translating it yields CASSWDGYEQYF.

The CDR3 DNA follows: TGTGCCAGCAGCCACCTCCGGGACAGGACCTCAGAGACCCAGTACTTC. Protein sequence: CASSHLRDRTSETQYF. The rearrangement joins TRBV5-6 to TRBJ2-5; 8 bases are a match to TRBD1. The J segment lost 4 bases and the V segment lost 4 bases, leaving 12 bases of the junction unmatched. This CDR3 spans 16 amino acids. Germline values: CDR1 SGHDT, CDR2 YYEEEE.

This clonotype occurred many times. In DNA, the CDR3 is TGCAGCGTTGACGGTTTTGCGGGAGGTGGCTCCTACGAGCAGTACTTC. Protein sequence: CSVDGFAGGGSYEQYF. The chain joins TRBV29-1 to TRBJ2-7; 8 bases match TRBD2. The CDR3 covers 16 residues. Germline trimming cut 3 bases from V and 0 bases from J; bases unmatched to any gene: 10. Germline assignment: CDR1 SQVTM and CDR2 ANQGSEA.

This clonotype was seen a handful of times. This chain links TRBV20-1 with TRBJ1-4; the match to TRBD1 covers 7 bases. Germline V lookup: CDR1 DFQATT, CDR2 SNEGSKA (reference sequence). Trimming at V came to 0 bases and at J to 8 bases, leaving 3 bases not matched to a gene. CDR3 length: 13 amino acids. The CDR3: CSARDQGGEKLFF. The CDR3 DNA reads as TGCAGTGCTAGAGATCAGGGGGGCGAAAAACTGTTTTTT.

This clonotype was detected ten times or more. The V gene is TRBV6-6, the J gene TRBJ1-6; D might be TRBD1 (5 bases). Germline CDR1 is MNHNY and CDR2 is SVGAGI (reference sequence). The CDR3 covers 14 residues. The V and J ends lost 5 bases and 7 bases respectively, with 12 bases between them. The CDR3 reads CASSPGPGNSPLHF. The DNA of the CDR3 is TGTGCCAGCAGTCCGGGACCGGGGAATTCACCCCTCCACTTT.

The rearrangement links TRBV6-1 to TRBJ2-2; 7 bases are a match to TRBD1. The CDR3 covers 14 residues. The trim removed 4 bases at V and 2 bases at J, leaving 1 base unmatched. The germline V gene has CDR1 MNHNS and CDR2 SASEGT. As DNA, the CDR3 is TGTGCCAGCAGTGGGGACAGTAACACCGGGGAGCTGTTTTTT. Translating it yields CASSGDSNTGELFF.

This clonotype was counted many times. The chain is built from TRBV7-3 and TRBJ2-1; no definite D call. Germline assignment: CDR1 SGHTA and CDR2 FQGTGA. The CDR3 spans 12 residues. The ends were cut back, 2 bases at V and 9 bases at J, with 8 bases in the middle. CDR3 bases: TGTGCCAGCAGCTTACGAGGTATTGAGCAGTTCTTC. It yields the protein CASSLRGIEQFF.

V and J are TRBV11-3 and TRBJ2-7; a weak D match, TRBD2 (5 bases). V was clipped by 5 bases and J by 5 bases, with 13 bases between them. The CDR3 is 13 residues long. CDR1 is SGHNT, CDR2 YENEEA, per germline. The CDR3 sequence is CASSPFEGHEQYF. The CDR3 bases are TGTGCCAGCAGCCCATTTGAGGGCCACGAGCAGTACTTC. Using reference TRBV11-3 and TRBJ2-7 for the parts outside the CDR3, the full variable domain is EAGVVQSPRYKIIEKKQPVAFWCNPISGHNTLYWYLQNLGQGPELLIRYENEEAVDDSQLPKDRFSAERLKGVDSTLKIQPAELGDSAVYLCASSPFEGHEQYFGPGTRLTVT.

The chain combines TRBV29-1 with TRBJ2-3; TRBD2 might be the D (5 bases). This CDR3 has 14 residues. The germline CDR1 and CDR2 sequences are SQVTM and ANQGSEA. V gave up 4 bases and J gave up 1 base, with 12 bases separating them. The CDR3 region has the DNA TGCAGCGTTGTTGACTTCGGGGGCACAGATACGCAGTATTTT. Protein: CSVVDFGGTDTQYF.

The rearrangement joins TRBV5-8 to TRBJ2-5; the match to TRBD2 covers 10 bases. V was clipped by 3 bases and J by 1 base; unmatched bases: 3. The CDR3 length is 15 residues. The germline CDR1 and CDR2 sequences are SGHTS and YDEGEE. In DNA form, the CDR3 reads TGTGCCAGCAGCTACATAGCGGGGGGCCAAGAGACCCAGTACTTC. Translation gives CASSYIAGGQETQYF.

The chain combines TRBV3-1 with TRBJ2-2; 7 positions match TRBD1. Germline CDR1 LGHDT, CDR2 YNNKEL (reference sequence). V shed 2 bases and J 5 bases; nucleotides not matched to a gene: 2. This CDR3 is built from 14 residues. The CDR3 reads CASSQPQGTGELFF. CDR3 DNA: TGTGCCAGCAGCCAACCACAGGGGACCGGGGAGCTGTTTTTT.

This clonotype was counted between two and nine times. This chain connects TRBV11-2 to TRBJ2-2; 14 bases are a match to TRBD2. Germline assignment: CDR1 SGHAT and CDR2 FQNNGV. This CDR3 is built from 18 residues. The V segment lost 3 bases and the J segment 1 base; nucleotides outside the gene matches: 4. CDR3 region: CASSLGLAGVRNTGELFF. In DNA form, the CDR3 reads TGTGCCAGCAGCTTGGGACTAGCGGGAGTTAGGAACACCGGGGAGCTGTTTTTT.

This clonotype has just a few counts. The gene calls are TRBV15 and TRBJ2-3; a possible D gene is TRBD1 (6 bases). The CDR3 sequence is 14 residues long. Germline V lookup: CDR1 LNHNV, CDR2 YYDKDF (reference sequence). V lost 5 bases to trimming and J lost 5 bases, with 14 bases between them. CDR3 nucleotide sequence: TGTGCCACCAGCTCACGGACAGCTCGAGATACGCAGTATTTT. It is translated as CATSSRTARDTQYF.

The CDR3 coding sequence is TGTGCCAGCACCGACCCGGGAGTAAAGTTCGACGAGCAGTACTTC. This codes for CASTDPGVKFDEQYF. The V and J genes are TRBV28 and TRBJ2-7; TRBD2 might be the D (6 bases). The CDR3 extends over 15 amino acids. Germline lookup yields CDR1 MDHEN and CDR2 SYDVKM. Trimming shortened V by 7 bases and J by 5 bases, and 21 bases separated the two germline ends.

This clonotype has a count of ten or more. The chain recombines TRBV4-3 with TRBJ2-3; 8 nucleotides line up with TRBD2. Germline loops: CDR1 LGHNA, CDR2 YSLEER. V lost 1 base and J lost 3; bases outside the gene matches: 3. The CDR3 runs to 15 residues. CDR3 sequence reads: CASSQGSGRTDTQYF. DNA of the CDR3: TGCGCCAGCAGCCAAGGGAGCGGGAGAACAGATACGCAGTATTTT.

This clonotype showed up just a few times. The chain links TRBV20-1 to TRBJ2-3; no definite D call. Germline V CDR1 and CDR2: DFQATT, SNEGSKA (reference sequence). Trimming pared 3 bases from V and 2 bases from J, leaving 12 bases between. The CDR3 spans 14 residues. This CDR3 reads CSASSGDHTDTQYF. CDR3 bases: TGCAGTGCTAGTAGTGGCGACCACACAGATACGCAGTATTTT.

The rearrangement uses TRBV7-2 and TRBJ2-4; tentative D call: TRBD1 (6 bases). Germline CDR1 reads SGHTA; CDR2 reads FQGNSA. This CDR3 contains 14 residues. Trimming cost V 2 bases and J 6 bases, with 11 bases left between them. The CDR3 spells CASSLQGSGNIQYF. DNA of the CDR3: TGTGCCAGCAGCTTACAGGGGTCGGGAAACATTCAGTACTTC.

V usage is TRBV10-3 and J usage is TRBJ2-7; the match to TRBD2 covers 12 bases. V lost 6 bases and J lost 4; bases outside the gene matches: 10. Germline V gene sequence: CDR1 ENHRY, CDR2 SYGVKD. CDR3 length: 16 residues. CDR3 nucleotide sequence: TGTGCCATCAGGGATCCGGGACTAGCGGGTTCATACGAGCAGTACTTC. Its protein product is CAIRDPGLAGSYEQYF.

The CDR3 spells CASSRGQGALDTQYF. The CDR3 DNA follows: TGTGCCAGCAGCCGCGGACAGGGAGCCTTGGATACGCAGTATTTT. This chain connects TRBV11-3 to TRBJ2-3; 8 bases align to TRBD1. Germline CDR1 and CDR2: SGHNT and YENEEA. The CDR3 has 15 amino acids. The V segment lost 5 bases and the J segment 6 bases; nucleotides outside the gene matches: 10.

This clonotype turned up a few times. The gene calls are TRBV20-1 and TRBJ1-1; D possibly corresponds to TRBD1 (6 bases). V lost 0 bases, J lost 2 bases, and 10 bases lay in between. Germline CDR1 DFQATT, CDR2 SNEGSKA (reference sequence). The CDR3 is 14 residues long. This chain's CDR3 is CSARDWGANTEAFF. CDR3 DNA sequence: TGCAGTGCTAGAGATTGGGGGGCTAACACTGAAGCTTTCTTT.

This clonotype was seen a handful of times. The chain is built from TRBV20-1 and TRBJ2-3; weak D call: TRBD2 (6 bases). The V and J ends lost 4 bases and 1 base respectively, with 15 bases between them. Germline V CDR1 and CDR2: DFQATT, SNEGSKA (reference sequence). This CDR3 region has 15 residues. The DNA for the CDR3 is TGCAGTGCTAAACTGGCTAGCGCCCGCACAGATACGCAGTATTTT. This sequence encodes CSAKLASARTDTQYF.

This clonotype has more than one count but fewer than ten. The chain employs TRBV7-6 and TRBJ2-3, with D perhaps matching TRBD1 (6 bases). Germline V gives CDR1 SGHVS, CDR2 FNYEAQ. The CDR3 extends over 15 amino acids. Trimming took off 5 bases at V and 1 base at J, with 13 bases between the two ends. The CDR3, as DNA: TGTGCCAGCAGCCTACAGGGATCGCGCACAGATACGCAGTATTTT. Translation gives CASSLQGSRTDTQYF.

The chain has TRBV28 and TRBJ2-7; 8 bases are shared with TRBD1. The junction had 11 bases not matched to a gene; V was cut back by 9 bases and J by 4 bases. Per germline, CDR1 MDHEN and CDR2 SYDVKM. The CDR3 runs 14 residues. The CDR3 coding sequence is TGTGCCAGTGGGGAAGGAAACAGGGGGTACGAGCAGTACTTC. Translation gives CASGEGNRGYEQYF. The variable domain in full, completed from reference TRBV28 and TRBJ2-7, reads DVKVTQSSRYLVKRTGEKVFLECVQDMDHENMFWYRQDPGLGLRLIYFSYDVKMKEKGDIPEGYSVSREKKERFSLILESASTNQTSMYLCASGEGNRGYEQYFGPGTRLTVT.

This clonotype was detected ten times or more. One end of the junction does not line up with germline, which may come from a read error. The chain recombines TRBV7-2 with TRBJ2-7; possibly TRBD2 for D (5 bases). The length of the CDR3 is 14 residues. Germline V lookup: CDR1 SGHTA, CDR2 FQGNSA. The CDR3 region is CASTLATSSYEQYF. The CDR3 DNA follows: TGTGCCAGCACCTTAGCGACAAGCTCCTACGAGCAGTACTTC. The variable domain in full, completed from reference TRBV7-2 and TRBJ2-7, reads GAGVSQSPSNKVTEKGKDVELRCDPISGHTALYWYRQSLGQGLEFLIYFQGNSAPDKSGLPSDRFSAERTGGSVSTLTIQRTQQEDSAVYLCASTLATSSYEQYFGPGTRLTVT.

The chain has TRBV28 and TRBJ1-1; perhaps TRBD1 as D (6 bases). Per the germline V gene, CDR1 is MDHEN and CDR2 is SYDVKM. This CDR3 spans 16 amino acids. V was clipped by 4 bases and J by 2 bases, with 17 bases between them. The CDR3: CASSSTIGGGNTEAFF. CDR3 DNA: TGTGCCAGCAGTTCCACAATCGGAGGGGGAAACACTGAAGCTTTCTTT.

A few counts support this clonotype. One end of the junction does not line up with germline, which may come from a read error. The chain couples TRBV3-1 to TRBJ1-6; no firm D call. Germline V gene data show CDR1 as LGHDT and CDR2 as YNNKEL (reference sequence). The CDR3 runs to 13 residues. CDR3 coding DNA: TGTGCCAGCAGTCGCACAGACAATTCACCCCTCCATTTT. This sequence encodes CASSRTDNSPLHF.